These 6 T cell receptor beta chains share one sample of origin, sequenced in a study of T cells in Graves' hyperthyroidism and ophthalmopathy. Template material for amplifying TCR beta CDR3 regions consisted of RNA transcripts. In the first-round RT-PCR of the TCR CDR3, the HTBI primer set was used. Each CDR3 protein gets one entry after TCRdb re-called the multiplex PCR reads with MiXCR. The sample yields some 700,000 distinct CDR3 sequences, roughly a sixth seen once. Sample: blood. Source of these receptors: a man aged 45-65 years with Graves' hyperthyroidism.

This clonotype was picked up many times. The chain combines TRBV28 with TRBJ1-2; TRBD1 agrees at 7 bases. V lost 6 bases, J lost 0 bases, and 10 bases stayed unmatched. Germline V lookup: CDR1 MDHEN, CDR2 SYDVKM. The CDR3 has 16 residues. CDR3 sequence: CASSWGQTSTNYGYTF. As DNA, the CDR3 is TGTGCCAGCAGCTGGGGACAGACATCGACTAACTATGGCTACACCTTC.

The V call is TRBV10-3, the J call TRBJ2-7; the D is unclear. Germline lookup yields CDR1 ENHRY and CDR2 SYGVKD. The CDR3 loop spans 14 amino acids. Trimming removed 2 bases at V and 1 base at J, with 9 bases between. CDR3 in DNA: TGTGCCATCAGTGAGGACTTAACGTCCTACGAGCAGTACTTC. Its translation is CAISEDLTSYEQYF.

The table lists this clonotype with a few counts. This sequence joins TRBV5-6 and TRBJ2-2, with D hard to call. Trimming shortened V by 1 base and J by 5 bases, and 6 bases separated the two germline ends. This CDR3 contains 13 residues. CDR1 SGHDT and CDR2 YYEEEE come from the germline V gene. Here the CDR3 reads CASSLMRTGELFF. The CDR3, as DNA: TGTGCCAGCAGCTTGATGAGAACCGGGGAGCTGTTTTTT.

There are a few counts of this clonotype. The rearrangement links TRBV6-1 to TRBJ2-7; D tentatively fits TRBD1 or TRBD2 (5 bases each). The CDR3 is made up of 12 amino acids. Germline lookup yields CDR1 MNHNS and CDR2 SASEGT. Deletions cut 6 bases from V and 5 bases from J, with 11 bases between. CDR3 in DNA: TGTGCCAGCAGGAGAGGGGATCACGAGCAGTACTTC. Encoded protein: CASRRGDHEQYF.

The chain recombines TRBV28 with TRBJ2-7, with TRBD1 as a possible D gene (6 bases). This CDR3 spans 15 amino acids. Germline assignment: CDR1 MDHEN and CDR2 SYDVKM. V was clipped by 2 bases and J by 2 bases, with 13 bases between them. For the CDR3, the DNA is TGTGCCAGCAGTTTAGTGCTGGGGGCGGCCTACGAGCAGTACTTC. As protein: CASSLVLGAAYEQYF.

The V call is TRBV28, the J call TRBJ2-3, with D maybe TRBD2 (6 bases). V dropped 2 bases and J dropped 7 bases, with 28 bases sitting between them. CDR1 is MDHEN, CDR2 SYDVKM, per germline. This CDR3 is 19 amino acids long. CDR3 protein: CASSLPPFWDSLRGNTQYF. The CDR3 nucleotides read TGTGCCAGCAGTTTACCTCCCTTTTGGGACTCCCTGAGGGGAAATACGCAGTATTTT.